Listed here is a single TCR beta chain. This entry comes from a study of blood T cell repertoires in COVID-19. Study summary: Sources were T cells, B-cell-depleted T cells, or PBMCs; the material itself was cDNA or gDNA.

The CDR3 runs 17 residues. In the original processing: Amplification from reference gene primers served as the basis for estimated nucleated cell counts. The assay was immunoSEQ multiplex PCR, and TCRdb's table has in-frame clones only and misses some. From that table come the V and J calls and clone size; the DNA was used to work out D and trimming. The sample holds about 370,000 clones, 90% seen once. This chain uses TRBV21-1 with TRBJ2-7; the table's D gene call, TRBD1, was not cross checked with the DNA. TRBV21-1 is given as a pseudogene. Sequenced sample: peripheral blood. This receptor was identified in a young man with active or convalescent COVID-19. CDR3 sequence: CARVSTPGTGGTYEQYF. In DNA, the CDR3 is TGTGCCAGAGTGTCCACCCCCGGGACAGGGGGCACCTACGAGCAGTACTTC.